The 6 T cell receptor beta chains in this list originate from one sample, sequenced in a study of blood T cell repertoires in COVID-19. The method was immunoSEQ multiplex PCR; TCRdb's version includes in-frame clones alone and lacks a portion of them. The sample contains around 200,000 clones, about nine tenths of which appear only once. The specimen was PBMCs or T cells enriched from blood (not recorded which). These receptors were taken from a woman aged 40 to 50 with acute COVID-19.

The rearrangement uses TRBV7-3 and TRBJ1-1; 7 nucleotides line up with TRBD1. J lost 0 bases, V lost 5 bases, and 3 bases had no gene match. The CDR3 spans 14 residues. Germline CDR1 and CDR2: SGHTA and FQGTGA. CDR3 sequence (DNA): TGTGCCAGCAGCGCTGGACAGGTGAACACTGAAGCTTTCTTT. It specifies CASSAGQVNTEAFF. The full variable domain, with the rest looked up from reference TRBV7-3 and TRBJ1-1, is GAGVSQTPSNKVTEKGKYVELRCDPISGHTALYWYRQSLGQGPEFLIYFQGTGAADDSGLPNDRFFAVRPEGSVSTLKIQRTERGDSAVYLCASSAGQVNTEAFFGQGTRLTVV.

The chain joins TRBV3-1 (or the pseudogene TRBV3-2) to TRBJ1-2; D remains ambiguous. CDR3 length: 15 residues. CDR1 LGHDT and CDR2 YNNKEL come from the germline V gene (reference sequence). The germline V and J ends were trimmed by 0 bases and 0 bases, with 8 bases remaining between them. The CDR3 nucleotides read TGTGCCAGCAGCCAAGACAGAAAAGCTAACTATGGCTACACCTTC. Protein sequence: CASSQDRKANYGYTF.

This clone was counted once. The chain couples TRBV20-1 to TRBJ2-1; possible D gene TRBD1, 6 bases. Trimming took 3 bases from V and 6 from J, leaving 15 bases between them. The CDR3 has 14 amino acids. The germline V gene has CDR1 DFQATT and CDR2 SNEGSKA (reference sequence). The chain's CDR3 is CSASLGQPLNEQFF. CDR3 DNA sequence: TGCAGTGCTAGTCTAGGACAGCCACTCAATGAGCAGTTCTTC.

The chain links TRBV2 to TRBJ1-5; D is ambiguous. Germline V lookup: CDR1 SNHLY, CDR2 FYNNEI. Trimming stripped 6 bases from V and 6 bases from J, with 12 bases between. The CDR3 has 13 amino acids. Here the CDR3 reads CASSPNSGQPQHF. CDR3 DNA sequence: TGTGCCAGCAGCCCAAACAGCGGTCAGCCCCAGCATTTT.

The V and J genes are TRBV18 and TRBJ1-2, with a tentative D call TRBD1 (6 bases). CDR3 length: 16 residues. V was clipped by 1 base and J by 1 base, with 13 bases between them. Germline CDR1 reads KGHSH; CDR2 reads LQKENI. Here the CDR3 DNA reads TGTGCCAGCTCACCACTACAGGGAGGGGATAACTATGGCTACACCTTC. This sequence encodes CASSPLQGGDNYGYTF.

The J gene is TRBJ1-1, the V gene TRBV6-5; a possible D gene is TRBD1 (5 bases). With 6 bases removed from V and 4 bases from J, the gap between germline ends came to 12 bases. Germline V gives CDR1 MNHEY, CDR2 SVGAGI. CDR3 length: 13 amino acids. This CDR3 is CASSQGQSTEAFF. Here the CDR3 DNA reads TGTGCCAGCAGCCAAGGACAATCCACTGAAGCTTTCTTT.